This T cell receptor beta chain came from a study of CD8 T cells in Susac syndrome (dated by TCRdb to about 2019). Study-wide context: Repertoire sequencing was used to test whether CD8+ T cell activation and differentiation in Susac syndrome was antigen driven. The paper's findings and limits, for the study overall: The TCR sequencing and HLA analysis was acknowledged to have included a relatively small number of individuals.

The germline V gene (reference sequence) yields DFQATT for CDR1 and SNEGSKA for CDR2. The CDR3, from cysteine to phenylalanine, totals 11 residues. Only the CDR3 portion is preserved as DNA: 33 bases, with reading frame beginning at the first base. The V end loses 3 bases and the J end loses 9 bases, and a stretch of 9 bases separates them. Peripheral blood CD8+ and CD4+ T cells from healthy donors, Susac syndrome patients and multiple sclerosis patients were profiled using high-throughput TCR beta sequencing. Healthy donors were included as age- and sex-matched controls. Bulk CD8+ and CD4+ T cells were purified by magnetic negative isolation, while CD8+ TEMRA cells were enriched using FACS. Blood was collected in EDTA tubes and processed within 24 hours, with PBMCs isolated through density gradient centrifugation. PBMCs intended for TCR sequencing were frozen in liquid nitrogen and were later thawed in a 37 degrees C water bath. Purity of sorted or isolated CD4+, CD8+ and CD8+ TEMRA cells was at least 90%.

RNA was extracted using the RNeasy kit, and roughly 0.5 to 1 microgram was reverse transcribed with random hexamers. The immunoSEQ multiplex PCR assay, covering 54 Vbeta and 13 Jbeta segments, was used to amplify TCR beta CDR3 regions. To correct PCR amplification bias, a synthetic template baseline was used for both primer optimization and computational correction. Per the source publication's procedure: Reads were annotated to V, D and J genes per IMGT and analyzed with immunoSEQ Analyzer, keeping only productive sequences. To calculate clonality, Shannon entropy was normalized by log2 of the number of productive unique sequences and then subtracted from one. Public and private clones were assessed among the 100 most prevalent clones of each patient and control. A clone was defined as Susac-specific if it was absent from the healthy and MS cohorts, from 950 to 1,300 published viral clones and from other ImmuneACCESS disease sequences. TCRdb redid the processing of the public reads, applying fastp at Q25 and MiXCR, and retained in-frame beta chains. Identical CDR3 proteins give one entry, which carries the most common genes and DNA. TCRdb, not the original authors, processed these V and J calls. The sample records roughly 200,000 distinct CDR3 sequences, roughly 94% of which are singletons. Jointly, the top ten make up approximately 0.094% of the sample.

As for this clonotype: Its binding antigen is unknown. Base qualities are not at hand, and no much larger clone is one base apart.

The source is a human donor in good health. Sequences were obtained from CD4+ T cells from PBMCs. The V and J genes are TRBV20-1 and TRBJ2-1; the D gene identity is not certain. The sequence in DNA is TGCAGTGCTAGGCCAGCTCGTGAGCAGTTCTTC. The translation is CSARPAREQFF.